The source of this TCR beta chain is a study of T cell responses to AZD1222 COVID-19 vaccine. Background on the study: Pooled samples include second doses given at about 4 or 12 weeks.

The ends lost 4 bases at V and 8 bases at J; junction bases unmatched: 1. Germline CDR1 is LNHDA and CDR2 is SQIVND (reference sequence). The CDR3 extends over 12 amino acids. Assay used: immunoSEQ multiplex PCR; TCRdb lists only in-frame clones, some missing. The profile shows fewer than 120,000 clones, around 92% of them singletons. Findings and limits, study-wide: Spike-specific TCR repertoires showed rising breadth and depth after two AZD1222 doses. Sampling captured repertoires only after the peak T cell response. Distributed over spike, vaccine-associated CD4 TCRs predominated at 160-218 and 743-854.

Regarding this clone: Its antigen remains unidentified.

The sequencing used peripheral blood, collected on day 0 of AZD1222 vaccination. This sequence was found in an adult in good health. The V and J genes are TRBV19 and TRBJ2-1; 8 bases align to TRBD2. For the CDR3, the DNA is TGTGCCAGTAGTAAACTAGCGGATGAGCAGTTCTTC. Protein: CASSKLADEQFF.